These T cell receptor beta chains were read from a single sample in a study of blood T cell repertoires in COVID-19. Method: immunoSEQ multiplex PCR; TCRdb's copy keeps in-frame clones and lacks some. Here the sample spans about 70,000 clones, under 85% being singletons. The sequenced material came from peripheral blood. The receptor set was obtained from a human donor in a cohort sampled during active COVID-19. CDR3s include the opening cysteine and the closing phenylalanine or tryptophan. D genes are given only for firm matches. The size field is filled for only some rows; it gives once, few, many or a size class.

V gene,clone size,D gene,J gene,CDR3 DNA,CDR3 protein
TRBV2,-,-,TRBJ2-7,TGTGCCAGCAGGATAGAGATAGCCTACGAGCAGTACTTC,CASRIEIAYEQYF
TRBV30,-,TRBD1,TRBJ2-2,TGTGCCTGGAGTGGGACAGGGGGCTACACCGGGGAGCTGTTTTTT,CAWSGTGGYTGELFF
TRBV6-5,few,-,TRBJ2-2,TGTGCCAGCAGTAGGGGGAACACCGGGGAGCTGTTTTTT,CASSRGNTGELFF
TRBV19,-,-,TRBJ1-4,TGTGCCAGTTCTGATGTTTTTGTGGGACTAAGTAATGAAAAACTGTTTTTT,CASSDVFVGLSNEKLFF
TRBV5-6,-,-,TRBJ1-1,TGTGCCAGCAGCTTGTACGACAGCCGCATGAACACTGAAGCTTTCTTT,CASSLYDSRMNTEAFF
TRBV5-4,-,TRBD1,TRBJ1-6,TGTGCCAGCAGCCCACTCAACCCGACAGGGGCCGACTATAATTCACCCCTCCACTTT,CASSPLNPTGADYNSPLHF
TRBV7-8,-,-,TRBJ1-1,TGTGCCAGCAGCTACATTGGGAACACTGAAGCTTTCTTT,CASSYIGNTEAFF
TRBV2,once,-,TRBJ1-2,TGTGCCAGCAGTATCCGACAGGTGGTTCATACTAACTATGGCTACACCTTC,CASSIRQVVHTNYGYTF
TRBV3-1/TRBV3-2,-,TRBD2,TRBJ2-7,TGTGCCAGCAGCCAAGGGGCTTACGGACTAGCCTACGAGCAGTACTTC,CASSQGAYGLAYEQYF
TRBV27,once,-,TRBJ1-4,TGTGCCAGCGGCCGGGGGGGAGATGAAAAACTGTTTTTT,CASGRGGDEKLFF
TRBV5-4,-,TRBD1,TRBJ2-2,TGTGCCAGCAGGATGGGACAGGGAAGGGCCGGGGAGCTGTTTTTT,CASRMGQGRAGELFF
TRBV5-1,-,-,TRBJ1-4,TGCGCCACCGGGAAAGACGGCTTCCGGAATGAAAAACTGTTTTTT,CATGKDGFRNEKLFF
TRBV11-3,-,TRBD1,TRBJ1-1,TGTGCCAGCACCCGCCAGGGGGTTGGCACTGAAGCTTTCTTT,CASTRQGVGTEAFF
TRBV27,-,-,TRBJ2-7,TGTGCCAGCCAGAAGGAACTATCCAGCTCCTACGAGCAGTACTTC,CASQKELSSSYEQYF
TRBV4-3,once,-,TRBJ2-1,TGCGCCAGCAGCCGGACAGAGTCCTACAATGAGCAGTTCTTC,CASSRTESYNEQFF
TRBV2,-,TRBD2,TRBJ2-5,TGTGCCAGCAGGAGTAGCGGGGGGGCTTGGGAGACCCAGTACTTC,CASRSSGGAWETQYF
TRBV29-1,-,-,TRBJ2-7,TGCAGCGTTATAATCCCTAGGGGGGGCCCCTACGAGCAGTACTTC,CSVIIPRGGPYEQYF
TRBV11-3,few,-,TRBJ2-5,TGTGCCAGCAGCCAAGGACGGACTAACCAAGAGACCCAGTACTTC,CASSQGRTNQETQYF
TRBV4-1,-,-,TRBJ1-1,TGCGCCAGCAGCCAAGTAATGGCGGGACGGAGGAACACTGAAGCTTTCTTT,CASSQVMAGRRNTEAFF
TRBV7-9,-,TRBD2,TRBJ2-5,TGTGCCAGCAGCTTAGGGGGTAGCGGGGGTCAAGAGACCCAGTACTTC,CASSLGGSGGQETQYF
TRBV6-5,-,-,TRBJ1-1,TGTGCCAGCGGAAAACGGGGGGCTACTGAAGCTTTCTTT,CASGKRGATEAFF
TRBV27,-,-,TRBJ1-2,TGTGCCAGCCGAACCGACAGGTCGATCTATGGCTACACCTTC,CASRTDRSIYGYTF
TRBV4-1,-,-,TRBJ1-2,TGCGCCAGCAGCCAAGTACTAACAGGGAAAACCTATGGCTACACCTTC,CASSQVLTGKTYGYTF
TRBV27,-,TRBD1,TRBJ1-1,TGTGCCAGCAGAAGGGACAGGGGTAACACTGAAGCTTTCTTT,CASRRDRGNTEAFF
TRBV30,-,TRBD1,TRBJ2-7,TGTGCCTGGGCCCGGACAGGGCCCCACGAGCAGTACTTC,CAWARTGPHEQYF
TRBV9,-,-,TRBJ2-7,TGTGCCAGCAGCGTAGGCCAGGGGAAACTTTACGAGCAGTACTTC,CASSVGQGKLYEQYF
TRBV18,few,-,TRBJ1-6,TGTGCCAGCTCAGAGTTGGGGGGAGACTCCTATAATTCACCCCTCCACTTT,CASSELGGDSYNSPLHF
TRBV3-1/TRBV3-2,-,-,TRBJ1-3,TGTGCCAGCAGCCAACGAGTAGTTTCTGGAAACACCATATATTTT,CASSQRVVSGNTIYF
TRBV6-5,-,TRBD2,TRBJ2-5,TGTGCCAGCAGGAGGACTAGCGTCTCGGAGACCCAGTACTTC,CASRRTSVSETQYF
TRBV5-1,-,-,TRBJ2-3,TGCGCCAGCAGCTTGGTCTCCCGGGAGAGGTTCACAGATACGCAGTATTTT,CASSLVSRERFTDTQYF
TRBV29-1,-,-,TRBJ1-4,TGCAGCGTTCGGGAGGGGAATAATGAAAAACTGTTTTTT,CSVREGNNEKLFF
TRBV4-3,-,-,TRBJ1-6,TGCGCCAGCAGCCATTCTCGCTCCTATAATTCACCCCTCCACTTT,CASSHSRSYNSPLHF
TRBV29-1,-,TRBD2,TRBJ2-1,TGCAGCGTTGGCTGGCGGGGGGGGGTCAATGAGCAGTTCTTC,CSVGWRGGVNEQFF
TRBV6-6,-,-,TRBJ1-1,TGTGCCAGCAGTCATGGACAGTCGACTGAAGCTTTCTTT,CASSHGQSTEAFF
TRBV2,-,-,TRBJ1-1,TGTGCCAGCAGTGACCCCCCGACAGGTTCAAACACTGAAGCTTTCTTT,CASSDPPTGSNTEAFF
TRBV10-3,-,TRBD1,TRBJ1-4,TGTGCCATCAGGGGACAGGGGACAACTAATGAAAAACTGTTTTTT,CAIRGQGTTNEKLFF
TRBV11-2,-,-,TRBJ1-1,TGTGCCAGCACGGGGGGCGCGGGGACTGAAGCTTTCTTT,CASTGGAGTEAFF
TRBV5-1,-,TRBD1,TRBJ1-3,TGCGCCAGCAGCCCGAAGGACAGGGCTGGAAACACCATATATTTT,CASSPKDRAGNTIYF
TRBV5-1,-,TRBD2,TRBJ2-5,TGCGCCAGCAGCTTCCAGCGGGGGGTAAACCAAGAGACCCAGTACTTC,CASSFQRGVNQETQYF
TRBV5-4,few,-,TRBJ1-4,TGTGCCAGCAGCTTGGGACAGAATAATGAAAAACTGTTTTTT,CASSLGQNNEKLFF
TRBV6-5,-,-,TRBJ1-1,TGTGCCAGCAGTTACTCGATTCAGGCAGGGCTTGAAGCTTTCTTT,CASSYSIQAGLEAFF
TRBV2,few,TRBD2,TRBJ2-2,TGTGCCAGCAGGTTGACTAGCCGGAACACCGGGGAGCTGTTTTTT,CASRLTSRNTGELFF
TRBV7-2,-,TRBD1,TRBJ2-7,TGTGCCAGCAGCTTAGGAGACAGGGGCGAGCAGTACTTC,CASSLGDRGEQYF
TRBV11-2,-,-,TRBJ2-7,TGTGCCAGCAGCTTATCCCGCGGCGGCTACGAGCAGTACTTC,CASSLSRGGYEQYF
TRBV4-2,-,TRBD2,TRBJ2-7,TGTGCCAGCAGCCAAGATGGAGACGCGGGGGACTACGAGCAGTACTTC,CASSQDGDAGDYEQYF
TRBV19,-,-,TRBJ1-2,TGTGCCACATCGGGGTACTATGGCTACACCTTC,CATSGYYGYTF
TRBV5-1,-,TRBD1,TRBJ2-2,TGCGCCAGCAGCTCGACCAGACAGGGCGATACCGGGGAGCTGTTTTTT,CASSSTRQGDTGELFF
TRBV5-8,few,-,TRBJ1-6,TGTGCCAGCAGCTTGGCTAGGGGGTCGTCACCCCTCCACTTT,CASSLARGSSPLHF
TRBV5-1,-,TRBD2,TRBJ2-1,TGCGCCAGCAGCTTGGCGGCTAGCGGGGGGAGGGTTGAGCAGTTCTTC,CASSLAASGGRVEQFF
TRBV11-3,-,-,TRBJ2-5,TGTGCCAGCAGCTTAGGGTCCCAGATTCAAGAGACCCAGTACTTC,CASSLGSQIQETQYF
TRBV7-2,-,-,TRBJ1-5,TGTGCCAGCAGCTTTTCCGGGACAAATAATCAGCCCCAGCATTTT,CASSFSGTNNQPQHF
TRBV4-3,-,-,TRBJ1-3,TGCGCCAGCAGCCAAGACCACAGGGATGGAAACACCATATATTTT,CASSQDHRDGNTIYF